One sample yielded the 16 T cell receptor beta chains listed below, sequenced in a study of cytomegalovirus exposure and HLA in healthy donors. Amplification used 60 Vbeta primers and 13 Jbeta primers. Sequenced by immunoSEQ multiplex PCR; TCRdb stores in-frame clones only, minus some. Among some 180,000 clones, around 80% were seen once, and the ten largest hold roughly 2.5%. Specimen: PBMCs. The source is a woman aged 25 to 39 in good health and CMV-seropositive.

This clone was detected only once. CDR3 in DNA: TGTGCCAGTAGTACGCGGATCTTCAGGGGGGAGGTTCTTTCTGGGGCCAACGTCCTGACTTTC. As protein: CASSTRIFRGEVLSGANVLTF. The chain joins TRBV19 to TRBJ2-6, with a weak D call TRBD1 (7 bases). Germline V CDR1 and CDR2: LNHDA, SQIVND (reference sequence). Trimming took 4 bases from V and 1 from J, leaving 26 bases between them. The CDR3 runs to 21 residues. Looking up the rest from reference TRBV19 and TRBJ2-6 gives the full variable domain: DGGITQSPKYLFRKEGQNVTLSCEQNLNHDAMYWYRQDPGQGLRLIYYSQIVNDFQKGDIAEGYSVSREKKESFPLTVTSAQKNPTAFYLCASSTRIFRGEVLSGANVLTFGAGSRLTVL.

On this clone: The germline gene is not matched at one end of the junction; a read error may be the cause. The chain employs TRBV5-1 and TRBJ2-6; D may be TRBD1 (5 bases). Looked up from germline, CDR1 is SGHRS and CDR2 is YFSETQ. The CDR3 is 14 residues long. CDR3 coding DNA: TGCGCCAGCAGCTCGTCGTCTGGGGCCAACGGCCTGACTTTC. It codes for CASSSSSGANGLTF.

This sequence joins TRBV9 and TRBJ1-6; the D gene is possibly TRBD1 (5 bases). The germline V gene has CDR1 SGDLS and CDR2 YYNGEE. Trimming took 1 base from V and 5 from J, leaving 10 bases between them. The CDR3 sequence is 15 residues long. This CDR3 reads CASSVKGLDNSPLHF. CDR3 sequence (DNA): TGTGCCAGCAGCGTAAAGGGGCTGGATAATTCACCCCTCCACTTT.

The CDR3 reads CASSRQGTKAYEQYF. CDR3 sequence (DNA): TGTGCCAGCTCCCGGCAGGGGACAAAAGCCTACGAGCAGTACTTC. The chain carries TRBV7-8 and TRBJ2-5; a possible D gene is TRBD1 (6 bases). The closer fit of TRBJ2-7 to the DNA end suggests the J call may be wrong. The CDR3 is made up of 15 amino acids. Germline assignment: CDR1 SGHVS and CDR2 FQNEAQ.

The table lists this clone with a count of one. The chain carries TRBV27 and TRBJ2-7; TRBD2 agrees at 8 bases. Germline trimming cut 8 bases from V and 2 bases from J; bases unmatched to any gene: 8. The CDR3 is made up of 14 amino acids. Germline V lookup: CDR1 MNHEY, CDR2 SMNVEV (reference sequence). CDR3 protein: CASLSGGPPYEQYF. CDR3 coding DNA: TGTGCCAGCCTGAGCGGGGGACCTCCCTACGAGCAGTACTTC.

This clone has just a few counts. The CDR3, as DNA: TGTGCCAGCAGCTTAGATCTAGCGGGGGGGAGGGAGACCCAGTACTTC. Amino acid sequence: CASSLDLAGGRETQYF. The chain joins TRBV11-2 to TRBJ2-5; 12 bases align to TRBD2. J was trimmed by 5 bases and V by 0 bases; bases with no gene match: 4. The CDR3 totals 16 residues. Germline lookup yields CDR1 SGHAT and CDR2 FQNNGV.

The chain joins TRBV4-1 to TRBJ1-5, with D perhaps TRBD1 (6 bases). The CDR3 has 16 residues. V shed 3 bases and J shed 3 bases, with 15 bases lying between them. Germline loops: CDR1 MGHRA, CDR2 YSYEKL. The CDR3 spells CASSHVTGTTNQPQHF. The CDR3 DNA reads TGCGCCAGCAGCCATGTGACAGGCACCACCAATCAGCCCCAGCATTTT.

The chain couples TRBV11-2 to TRBJ2-5; TRBD2 is a possible D gene (7 bases). The CDR3 is 16 amino acids. V dropped 3 bases and J dropped 1 base, with 15 bases sitting between them. Germline-derived CDR1 and CDR2 are SGHAT and FQNNGV. The CDR3 loop reads CASSLGGAGGQETQYF. The CDR3 coding sequence is TGTGCCAGCAGCTTGGGGGGGGCGGGTGGCCAAGAGACCCAGTACTTC.

CDR3 bases: TGTGCCACCAGCAGAGAACAGGGATCCTACGAGCAGTACTTC. This codes for CATSREQGSYEQYF. V is TRBV15 and J is TRBJ2-7; TRBD1 is a possible D gene (6 bases). Germline CDR1 and CDR2: LNHNV and YYDKDF (reference sequence). The CDR3 covers 14 residues. The V end was cut by 0 bases, the J end by 1 base, with 7 bases between.

This clone was seen a few times. V gene TRBV6-5 combines with J gene TRBJ2-7, with D possibly matching TRBD1 (6 bases). Germline V gene sequence: CDR1 MNHEY, CDR2 SVGAGI. V dropped 10 bases and J dropped 0 bases, with 16 bases sitting between them. The CDR3 contains 14 residues. The CDR3 DNA reads as TGTGCCACCAGGGGCAGGGCCCTCTCCTACGAGCAGTACTTC. Translating gives CATRGRALSYEQYF.

This sequence joins TRBV28 and TRBJ2-5, with D maybe TRBD2 (6 bases). CDR1 is MDHEN, CDR2 SYDVKM, per germline. V was trimmed by 3 bases and J by 10 bases, leaving 18 bases between them. CDR3 length equals 14 residues. The CDR3 loop reads CASSFGTSQGGQYF. In nucleotides, the CDR3 is TGTGCCAGCAGTTTTGGGACTTCTCAAGGTGGCCAGTACTTC.

V usage is TRBV5-6 and J usage is TRBJ1-5, with D tentatively TRBD1 (6 bases). This CDR3 is 16 amino acids long. V lost 0 bases and J 0 bases, leaving 10 bases between the germline ends. The germline CDR1 and CDR2 sequences are SGHDT and YYEEEE. The CDR3 bases are TGTGCCAGCAGCTTGGCCGGACAGTCTAGCAATCAGCCCCAGCATTTT. This sequence encodes CASSLAGQSSNQPQHF. The full variable domain, rest sourced from reference TRBV5-6 and TRBJ1-5, is DAGVTQSPTHLIKTRGQQVTLRCSPKSGHDTVSWYQQALGQGPQFIFQYYEEEERQRGNFPDRFSGHQFPNYSSELNVNALLLGDSALYLCASSLAGQSSNQPQHFGDGTRLSIL.

V gene TRBV4-2 combines with J gene TRBJ2-7, with D maybe TRBD2 (5 bases). Germline CDR1 LGHNA, CDR2 YNFKEQ. Trimming pared 4 bases from V and 7 bases from J, leaving 11 bases between. This CDR3 region has 12 residues. The chain's CDR3 is CASSPFGEEQYF. DNA of the CDR3: TGTGCCAGCAGCCCATTCGGGGAGGAGCAGTACTTC.

The chain carries TRBV5-4 and TRBJ1-1, with 10 bases lining up with TRBD1. With V trimmed by 3 bases and J by 6 bases, 5 bases remained unmatched. The germline V gene has CDR1 SGHNT and CDR2 YYREEE (reference sequence). The CDR3 loop spans 14 amino acids. CDR3 loop: CASSSTGGEAEAFF. CDR3 bases: TGTGCCAGCAGCTCGACAGGGGGCGAGGCTGAAGCTTTCTTT.

This clone was counted a few times. This chain links TRBV7-9 with TRBJ2-7, with D possibly being TRBD1 (6 bases). The ends were cut back, 1 base at V and 6 bases at J, with 13 bases in the middle. The germline V gene encodes CDR1 SEHNR and CDR2 FQNEAQ (reference sequence). The CDR3 is 14 residues long. For the CDR3, the DNA is TGTGCCAGCAGCTTAGTTGGGACATCTGGCGAGCAGTACTTC. Amino acid sequence: CASSLVGTSGEQYF. Supplemented by reference TRBV7-9 and TRBJ2-7, the full variable domain reads DTGVSQNPRHKITKRGQNVTFRCDPISEHNRLYWYRQTLGQGPEFLTYFQNEAQLEKSRLLSDRFSAERPKGSFSTLEIQRTEQGDSAMYLCASSLVGTSGEQYFGPGTRLTVT.

V usage is TRBV6-6 and J usage is TRBJ2-2; TRBD1 matches at 9 bases. V trimming: 10 bases; J trimming: 5 bases; junction bases outside the gene matches: 8. The CDR3 has 14 amino acids. The germline CDR1 and CDR2 sequences are MNHNY and SVGAGI (reference sequence). The CDR3 protein is CATLPGQGTGELFF. CDR3 nucleotide sequence: TGTGCCACCCTTCCGGGACAGGGTACCGGGGAGCTGTTTTTT.